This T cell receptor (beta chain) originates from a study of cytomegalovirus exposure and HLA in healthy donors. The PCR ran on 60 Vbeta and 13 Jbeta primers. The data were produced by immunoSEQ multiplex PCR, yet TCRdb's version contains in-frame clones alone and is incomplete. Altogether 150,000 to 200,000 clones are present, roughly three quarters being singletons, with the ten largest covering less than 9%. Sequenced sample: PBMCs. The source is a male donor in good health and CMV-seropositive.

The CDR3 region is CASSVDSVAHEQYF. The CDR3 DNA reads as TGTGCCAGCAGCGTCGACTCCGTTGCCCACGAGCAGTACTTC. The V call is TRBV7-2, the J call TRBJ2-7, with no clear D. V lost 5 bases, J lost 5 bases, and 16 bases lay in between. The CDR3 contains 14 residues. Germline loops: CDR1 SGHTA, CDR2 FQGNSA.